This TCR beta chain was identified in a study of T cell changes during pregnancy in multiple sclerosis. V was cut by 1 base and J by 2 bases, with 9 bases left in between. Germline V gives CDR1 MNHNS, CDR2 SASEGT. The CDR3 has 14 amino acids. Sequencing used immunoSEQ multiplex PCR; TCRdb keeps in-frame clones, though not all of them. The data hold about 97,000 clones, with 80% to 95% observed a single time. Source: peripheral blood, taken in the second trimester of pregnancy. The sequence derives from a female donor with multiple sclerosis, enrolled in a pregnancy study. The chain combines TRBV6-1 with TRBJ2-7; D gene unclear. CDR3 amino acids: CASSEGGNAYEQYF. The CDR3 coding sequence is TGTGCCAGCAGTGAAGGTGGCAATGCCTACGAGCAGTACTTC.